Listed here is a single T cell receptor (beta chain). Its antigen remains unknown. The CDR3 spans 15 residues. The germline V gene encodes CDR1 ENHRY and CDR2 SYGVKD. Trimming left V 6 bases short and J 0 bases short, with 9 bases between. The sample originates from a study of T-cell reconstitution after alpha-beta-depleted transplantation in children. Findings and limits, study-wide: Reportedly, roughly two months post-transplant, alpha-beta T cells arose from several hundred expanded graft clones. Some patients' high day-60 TCRbeta diversity was traced to surviving recipient T cells and thymic progenitors.

Unique molecular identifiers were built into the TCRbeta library. TCRdb reprocessed the PCR reads via MiXCR and lists one record per CDR3 protein. The table shows around 250,000 distinct CDR3 sequences, with about 23% occurring only once. The chain recombines TRBV10-3 with TRBJ2-6; a weak D match, TRBD1 (6 bases). The TCR sequence derives from a girl between 2 and 10 years old with Fanconi anemia, due to receive a stem cell transplant. The source was PBMCs, collected before TCRalphabeta/CD19-depleted stem cell transplant. CDR3 DNA: TGTGCCATCAGGGGACACCGCTCTGGGGCCAACGTCCTGACTTTC. It encodes CAIRGHRSGANVLTF.